This TCR beta chain emerged from a study of shared clonotypes between healthy human individuals. The data were produced by immunoSEQ multiplex PCR, yet TCRdb's version contains in-frame clones alone and is incomplete. The sample has around 1.6 million clones, approximately 98% seen once; the top ten hold roughly 0.42%. Donors comprised healthy HIV-negative adults lacking recent acute infections or vaccinations. Each sample came from a Caucasian adult donor living in Nashville, Tennessee. Study-wide results and caveats: Clonotypes that were shared across a few donors made up around 4.6% of naive CD4 clonotypes.

Trimming took 0 bases from V and 5 from J, leaving 8 bases between them. Per the germline V gene, CDR1 is SGDLS and CDR2 is YYNGEE. There are 13 residues in the CDR3. This clone was seen only once. The antigen is undetermined. The sequenced sample consisted of naive CD4+ T cells sorted from blood. Subset denoted: CD45RA+ positively selected. The sequence derives from a man aged 25-40 years in good health. The chain employs TRBV9 and TRBJ2-5; D gene uncertain. CDR3 sequence (DNA): TGTGCCAGCAGCGTAGACGTCAGGGAGACCCAGTACTTC. Its protein product is CASSVDVRETQYF. Filled out from reference TRBV9 and TRBJ2-5, the complete variable domain reads DSGVTQTPKHLITATGQRVTLRCSPRSGDLSVYWYQQSLDQGLQFLIQYYNGEERAKGNILERFSAQQFPDLHSELNLSSLELGDSALYFCASSVDVRETQYFGPGTRLLVL.